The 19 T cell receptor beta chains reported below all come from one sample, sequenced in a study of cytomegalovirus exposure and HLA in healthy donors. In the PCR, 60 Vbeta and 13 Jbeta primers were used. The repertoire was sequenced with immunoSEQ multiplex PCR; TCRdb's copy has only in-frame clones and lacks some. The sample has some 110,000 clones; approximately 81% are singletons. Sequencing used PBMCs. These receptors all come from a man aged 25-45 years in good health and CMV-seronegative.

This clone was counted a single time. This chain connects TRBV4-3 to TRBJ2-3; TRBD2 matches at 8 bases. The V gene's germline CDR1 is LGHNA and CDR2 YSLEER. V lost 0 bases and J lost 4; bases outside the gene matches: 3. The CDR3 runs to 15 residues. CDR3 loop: CASSQDSGSADTQYF. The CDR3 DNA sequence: TGCGCCAGCAGCCAAGACAGCGGGAGTGCAGATACGCAGTATTTT.

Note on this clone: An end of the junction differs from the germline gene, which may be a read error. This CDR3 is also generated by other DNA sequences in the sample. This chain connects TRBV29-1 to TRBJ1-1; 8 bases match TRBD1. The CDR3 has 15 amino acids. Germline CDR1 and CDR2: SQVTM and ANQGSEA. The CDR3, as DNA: TGCAGCGTTGAAGATGTCAGGGACAGGAACACTGAGGCTTTCTTT. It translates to CSVEDVRDRNTEAFF.

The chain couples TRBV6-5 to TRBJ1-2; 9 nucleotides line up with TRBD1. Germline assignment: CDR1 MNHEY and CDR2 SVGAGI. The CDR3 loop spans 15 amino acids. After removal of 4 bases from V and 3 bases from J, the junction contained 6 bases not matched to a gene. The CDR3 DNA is TGTGCCAGCAGTTTAACAGGGGGCTACGACTATGGCTACACCTTC. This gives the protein CASSLTGGYDYGYTF.

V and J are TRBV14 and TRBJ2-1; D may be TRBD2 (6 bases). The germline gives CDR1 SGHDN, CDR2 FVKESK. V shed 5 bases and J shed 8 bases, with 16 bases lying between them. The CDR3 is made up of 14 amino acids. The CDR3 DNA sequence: TGTGCCAGCAGCAAGTCCGTGGGGAGGCATGAGCAGTTCTTC. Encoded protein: CASSKSVGRHEQFF.

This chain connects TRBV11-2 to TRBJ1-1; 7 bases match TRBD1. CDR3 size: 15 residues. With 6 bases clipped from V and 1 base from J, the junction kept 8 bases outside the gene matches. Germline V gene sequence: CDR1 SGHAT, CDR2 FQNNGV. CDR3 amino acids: CASRHTRGKNTEAFF. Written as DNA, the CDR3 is TGTGCCAGCAGACACACCAGGGGGAAGAACACTGAAGCTTTCTTT.

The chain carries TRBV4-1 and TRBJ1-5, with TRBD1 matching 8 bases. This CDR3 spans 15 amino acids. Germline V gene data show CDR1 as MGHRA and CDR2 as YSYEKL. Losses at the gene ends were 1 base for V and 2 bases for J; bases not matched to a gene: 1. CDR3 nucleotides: TGCGCCAGCAGCCAAGCGGACAGGGGCAATCAGCCCCAGCATTTT. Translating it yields CASSQADRGNQPQHF.

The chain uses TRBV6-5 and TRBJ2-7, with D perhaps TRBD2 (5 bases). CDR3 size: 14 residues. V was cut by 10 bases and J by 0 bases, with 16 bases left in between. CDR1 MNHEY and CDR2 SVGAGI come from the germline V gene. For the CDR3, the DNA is TGTGCCACCATCGCCACTAGAGGCTCCTACGAGCAGTACTTC. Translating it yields CATIATRGSYEQYF.

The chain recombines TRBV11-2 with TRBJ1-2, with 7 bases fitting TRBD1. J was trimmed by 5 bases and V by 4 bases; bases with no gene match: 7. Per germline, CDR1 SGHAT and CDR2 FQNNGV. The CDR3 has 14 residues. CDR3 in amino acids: CASSSTGLGYGYTF. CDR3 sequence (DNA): TGTGCCAGCAGCTCGACAGGGCTCGGGTATGGCTACACCTTC.

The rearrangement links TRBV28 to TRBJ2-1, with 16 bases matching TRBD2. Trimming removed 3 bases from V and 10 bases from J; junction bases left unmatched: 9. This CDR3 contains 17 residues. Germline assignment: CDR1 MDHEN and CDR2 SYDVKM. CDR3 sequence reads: CASSFWGLAGGPREQFF. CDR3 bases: TGTGCCAGCAGTTTTTGGGGACTAGCGGGAGGGCCCAGGGAGCAGTTCTTC.

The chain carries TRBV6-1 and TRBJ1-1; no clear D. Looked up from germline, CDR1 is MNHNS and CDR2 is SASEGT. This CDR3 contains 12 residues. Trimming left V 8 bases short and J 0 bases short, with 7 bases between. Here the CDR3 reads CASRRLNTEAFF. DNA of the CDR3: TGTGCCAGCCGGAGGTTGAACACTGAAGCTTTCTTT.

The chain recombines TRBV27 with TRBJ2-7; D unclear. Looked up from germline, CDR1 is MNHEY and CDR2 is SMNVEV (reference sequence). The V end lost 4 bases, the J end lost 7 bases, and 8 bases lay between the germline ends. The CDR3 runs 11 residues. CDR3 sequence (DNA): TGTGCCAGCAGTTCCTTGCGGGAGCAGTACTTC. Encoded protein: CASSSLREQYF.

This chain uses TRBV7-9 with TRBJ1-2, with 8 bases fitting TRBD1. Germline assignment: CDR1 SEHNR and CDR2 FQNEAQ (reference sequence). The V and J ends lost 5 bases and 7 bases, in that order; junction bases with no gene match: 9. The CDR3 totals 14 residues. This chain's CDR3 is CASSPDRVGSGYTF. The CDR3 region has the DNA TGTGCCAGCAGCCCGGACAGGGTCGGATCTGGCTACACCTTC.

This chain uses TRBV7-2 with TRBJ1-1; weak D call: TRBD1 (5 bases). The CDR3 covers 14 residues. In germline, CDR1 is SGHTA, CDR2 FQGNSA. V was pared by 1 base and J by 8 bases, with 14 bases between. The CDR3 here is CASSLGTDKREAFF. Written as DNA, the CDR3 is TGTGCCAGCAGCTTAGGGACGGACAAAAGAGAAGCTTTCTTT. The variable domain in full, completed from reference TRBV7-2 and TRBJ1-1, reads GAGVSQSPSNKVTEKGKDVELRCDPISGHTALYWYRQSLGQGLEFLIYFQGNSAPDKSGLPSDRFSAERTGGSVSTLTIQRTQQEDSAVYLCASSLGTDKREAFFGQGTRLTVV.

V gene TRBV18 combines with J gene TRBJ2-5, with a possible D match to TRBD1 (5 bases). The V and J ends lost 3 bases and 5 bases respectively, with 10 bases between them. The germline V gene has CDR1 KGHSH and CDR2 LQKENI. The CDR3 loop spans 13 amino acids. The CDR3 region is CASSPPPGETQYF. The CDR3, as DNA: TGTGCCAGCTCACCTCCCCCAGGGGAGACCCAGTACTTC. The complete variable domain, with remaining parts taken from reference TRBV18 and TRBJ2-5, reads NAGVMQNPRHLVRRRGQEARLRCSPMKGHSHVYWYRQLPEEGLKFMVYLQKENIIDESGMPKERFSAEFPKEGPSILRIQQVVRGDSAAYFCASSPPPGETQYFGPGTRLLVL.

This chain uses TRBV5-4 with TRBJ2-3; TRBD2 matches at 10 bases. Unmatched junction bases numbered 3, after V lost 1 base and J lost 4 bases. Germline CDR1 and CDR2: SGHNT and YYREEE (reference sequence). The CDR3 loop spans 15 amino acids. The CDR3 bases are TGTGCCAGCAGCTTGATGGGACTAGCGCCAGATACGCAGTATTTT. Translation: CASSLMGLAPDTQYF.

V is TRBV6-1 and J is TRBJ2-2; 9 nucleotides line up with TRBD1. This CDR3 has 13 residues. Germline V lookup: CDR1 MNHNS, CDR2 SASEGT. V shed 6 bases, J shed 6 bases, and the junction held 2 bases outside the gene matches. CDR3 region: CASRGQGPGELFF. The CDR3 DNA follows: TGTGCCAGCAGGGGACAGGGCCCCGGGGAGCTGTTTTTT.

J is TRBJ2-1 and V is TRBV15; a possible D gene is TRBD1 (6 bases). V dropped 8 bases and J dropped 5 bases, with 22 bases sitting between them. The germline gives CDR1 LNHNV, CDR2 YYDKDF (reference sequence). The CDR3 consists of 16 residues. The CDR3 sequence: CATSPGLGAGDNEQFF. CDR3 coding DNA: TGTGCCACCTCACCTGGTTTGGGGGCGGGTGACAATGAGCAGTTCTTC.

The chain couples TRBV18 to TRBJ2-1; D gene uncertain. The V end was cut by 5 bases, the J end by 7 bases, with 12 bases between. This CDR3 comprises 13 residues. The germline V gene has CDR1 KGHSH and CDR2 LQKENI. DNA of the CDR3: TGTGCCAGCTCATCTATCTCCGGGAATGAGCAGTTCTTC. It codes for CASSSISGNEQFF.

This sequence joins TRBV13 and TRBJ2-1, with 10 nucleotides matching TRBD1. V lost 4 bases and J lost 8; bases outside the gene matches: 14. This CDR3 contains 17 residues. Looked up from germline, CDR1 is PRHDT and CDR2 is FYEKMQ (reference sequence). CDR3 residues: CASSSRRGQGYFDEQFF. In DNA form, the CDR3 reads TGTGCCAGCAGCTCCCGGCGGGGACAGGGGTATTTTGATGAGCAGTTCTTC.